This entry lists 28 T cell receptor beta chains sequenced from one sample in a study of blood T cell repertoires in COVID-19 (dated by TCRdb to about 2020). To prepare the library, the immunoSEQ multiplex PCR assay was applied. Sourced from immuneACCESS, this table was stored by TCRdb with only in-frame sequences that have V and J called. A share of the clones is absent; for the studies checked, an unresolved V gene accounts for under half, and the remainder has no known explanation. The sample table shows over 45,000 clones, and around 85% are seen once. The ten top clones hold roughly 4.4% of the sample. Sample: peripheral blood. These receptors all come from a man in his fifties or sixties with active COVID-19.

The gene calls are TRBV24-1 and TRBJ2-3; D unresolved. Trimming took off 6 bases at V and 1 base at J, with 7 bases between the two ends. CDR3 size: 13 residues. Germline V gives CDR1 KGHDR, CDR2 SFDVKD. The CDR3 sequence is CATSPTGTDTQYF. The CDR3 DNA reads TGTGCCACCAGTCCCACAGGCACAGATACGCAGTATTTT.

This rearrangement joins TRBV6-5 to TRBJ1-5; 8 nucleotides align to TRBD1. CDR3 length: 15 amino acids. Trimming at V came to 5 bases and at J to 5 bases, leaving 8 bases not matched to a gene. Per the germline V gene, CDR1 is MNHEY and CDR2 is SVGAGI. CDR3 nucleotides: TGTGCCAGCAGTAAGGACAGGGCCGCCGATCAGCCCCAGCATTTT. Residues: CASSKDRAADQPQHF.

This chain links TRBV24-1 with TRBJ2-3; 10 bases line up with TRBD1. The junction had 3 bases not matched to a gene; V was cut back by 9 bases and J by 4 bases. The CDR3 has 13 residues. In germline, CDR1 is KGHDR, CDR2 SFDVKD. CDR3 protein: CATGDRGPDTQYF. DNA for the CDR3: TGTGCCACCGGGGACAGGGGTCCAGATACGCAGTATTTT.

The CDR3 is CASSIEIGASSYNSPLHF. In DNA form, the CDR3 reads TGTGCCAGTAGTATAGAAATTGGGGCCAGCTCCTATAATTCACCCCTCCACTTT. The chain is built from TRBV19 and TRBJ1-6, with a weak D call TRBD1 (5 bases). V shed 0 bases and J shed 0 bases, with 12 bases lying between them. CDR3 length: 18 amino acids. Germline V gene sequence: CDR1 LNHDA, CDR2 SQIVND (reference sequence).

In its sample, this clone was seen once. The CDR3 sequence: CASSQDWASGRPGTQYF. As DNA, the CDR3 is TGCGCCAGCAGCCAAGATTGGGCTAGCGGGCGCCCCGGTACGCAGTATTTT. This sequence joins TRBV4-3 and TRBJ2-3; 8 bases map to TRBD2. Germline lookup yields CDR1 LGHNA and CDR2 YSLEER. The CDR3 covers 17 residues. V was clipped by 0 bases and J by 8 bases; unmatched bases: 13.

The chain uses TRBV11-2 and TRBJ2-7, with D possibly matching TRBD1 (5 bases). The CDR3 consists of 14 residues. With 1 base removed from V and 5 bases from J, the gap between germline ends came to 12 bases. Germline lookup yields CDR1 SGHAT and CDR2 FQNNGV. CDR3 amino acids: CASSLAAGYNEQYF. CDR3 DNA sequence: TGTGCCAGCAGCTTAGCGGCAGGGTATAACGAGCAGTACTTC.

The CDR3 coding sequence is TGTGCCAGCAGCAAAGCCCCCGGTCCTAAACACATTCAGTACTTC. It encodes CASSKAPGPKHIQYF. V is TRBV21-1 and J is TRBJ2-4; TRBD2 is the table's D call and was not checked against the DNA. TRBV21-1 constitutes a pseudogene. The CDR3 sequence is 15 residues long.

The gene calls are TRBV4-2 and TRBJ1-2; 8 bases fit TRBD1. The CDR3 covers 15 residues. V shed 3 bases, J shed 4 bases, and the junction held 7 bases outside the gene matches. Germline V gene sequence: CDR1 LGHNA, CDR2 YNFKEQ. CDR3 DNA: TGTGCCAGCAGCCAGCAAGGACAGGGCGGCTATGGCTACACCTTC. Amino acid sequence: CASSQQGQGGYGYTF.

The chain combines TRBV19 with TRBJ1-1; D might be TRBD1 (5 bases). The CDR3 has 14 amino acids. V lost 1 base and J 1 base, leaving 7 bases between the germline ends. CDR1 and CDR2 from the germline V gene are LNHDA and SQIVND (reference sequence). In DNA, the CDR3 is TGTGCCAGTAGTATAGGACAGACGAACACTGAAGCTTTCTTT. It codes for CASSIGQTNTEAFF.

The chain carries TRBV7-8 and TRBJ1-1, with D maybe TRBD1 (5 bases). Germline assignment: CDR1 SGHVS and CDR2 FQNEAQ. The CDR3 runs to 15 residues. The V and J ends lost 4 bases and 11 bases respectively, with 23 bases between them. Here the CDR3 reads CASSSQGGQLTGAFF. The DNA for the CDR3 is TGTGCCAGCAGCTCTCAGGGAGGGCAGCTAACGGGGGCTTTCTTT.

The CDR3 DNA follows: TGTGCCAGCAGTGCCTGGCGGGGCTACACCTTC. Protein product: CASSAWRGYTF. The rearrangement uses TRBV28 and TRBJ1-2; D remains unclear. From germline, CDR1 is MDHEN and CDR2 SYDVKM. This CDR3 is built from 11 residues. V lost 5 bases to trimming and J lost 8 bases, with 9 bases between them.

In DNA form, the CDR3 reads TGTGCCAGCAGTAACAGGGGTGGGGAGACCCAGTACTTC. Translating gives CASSNRGGETQYF. The chain uses TRBV28 and TRBJ2-5; 7 bases line up with TRBD1. The germline CDR1 and CDR2 sequences are MDHEN and SYDVKM. This CDR3 contains 13 residues. The V segment lost 5 bases and the J segment 5 bases; nucleotides outside the gene matches: 5.

This sequence joins TRBV6-5 and TRBJ2-2; D perhaps matches TRBD2 (7 bases). V was clipped by 4 bases and J by 6 bases, with 15 bases between them. The germline CDR1 and CDR2 sequences are MNHEY and SVGAGI. The length of the CDR3 is 15 residues. CDR3: CASSLGGALPGELFF. As DNA, the CDR3 is TGTGCCAGCAGTTTAGGGGGGGCGCTCCCCGGGGAGCTGTTTTTT.

This clone was recorded only once. This chain connects TRBV6-5 to TRBJ2-7, with TRBD2 identical over 8 bases. Germline loops: CDR1 MNHEY, CDR2 SVGAGI. V was clipped by 2 bases and J by 4 bases; unmatched bases: 1. The CDR3 loop spans 13 amino acids. The CDR3 DNA follows: TGTGCCAGCAGTTACGGGACTAGTTACGAGCAGTACTTC. It yields the protein CASSYGTSYEQYF.

The CDR3 loop reads CASSPGQGTLAKNIQYF. DNA of the CDR3: TGTGCCAGCAGCCCCGGACAGGGGACCTTAGCCAAAAACATTCAGTACTTC. This chain joins TRBV9 and TRBJ2-4, with TRBD1 matching over 9 bases. Trimming at V came to 4 bases and at J to 0 bases, leaving 8 bases not matched to a gene. In germline, CDR1 is SGDLS, CDR2 YYNGEE. The CDR3 is made up of 17 amino acids.

The chain uses TRBV5-1 and TRBJ2-3, with 9 bases that match TRBD2. From germline, CDR1 is SGHRS and CDR2 YFSETQ. This CDR3 has 16 residues. Trimming at V came to 4 bases and at J to 2 bases, leaving 8 bases not matched to a gene. The CDR3 DNA is TGCGCCAGCAGCCCCGGGGCGGGGGGGCTCACAGATACGCAGTATTTT. Protein sequence: CASSPGAGGLTDTQYF.

This clone was observed a single time. The chain links TRBV5-6 to TRBJ1-2; TRBD1 matches at 7 bases. The CDR3 sequence is 15 residues long. Unmatched junction bases numbered 9, after V lost 4 bases and J lost 3 bases. Per germline, CDR1 SGHDT and CDR2 YYEEEE. The CDR3 here is CASSTTGVGYYGYTF. In DNA, the CDR3 is TGTGCCAGCAGCACAACAGGGGTTGGTTACTATGGCTACACCTTC.

This clone was counted once. V and J are TRBV4-1 and TRBJ2-5; the D gene is possibly TRBD1 (5 bases). V lost 0 bases and J lost 5, with 13 bases in between. Germline values: CDR1 MGHRA, CDR2 YSYEKL. This CDR3 contains 15 residues. This chain's CDR3 is CASSQERQGGETQYF. Here the CDR3 DNA reads TGCGCCAGCAGCCAAGAGCGGCAGGGTGGCGAGACCCAGTACTTC.

This clone turned up a few times. The chain joins TRBV6-5 to TRBJ1-2, with a tentative D call TRBD1 (5 bases). V dropped 11 bases and J dropped 4 bases, with 11 bases sitting between them. This CDR3 has 11 amino acids. The V gene's germline CDR1 is MNHEY and CDR2 SVGAGI. The CDR3 region is CAAGLLYGYTF. The CDR3 DNA reads as TGTGCCGCGGGGCTCCTCTATGGCTACACCTTC.

The chain joins TRBV5-6 to TRBJ2-7; D not resolved. V lost 6 bases and J lost 4, with 14 bases in between. Germline CDR1 SGHDT, CDR2 YYEEEE. The CDR3 consists of 13 residues. In DNA, the CDR3 is TGTGCCAGCAAGCTTTACCGCCGGTACGAGCAGTACTTC. Translation gives CASKLYRRYEQYF.

This rearrangement joins TRBV29-1 to TRBJ2-7; D is uncertain. Germline lookup yields CDR1 SQVTM and CDR2 ANQGSEA. The CDR3 covers 13 residues. Between the trimmed V and J ends, which lost 5 bases and 6 bases, there was a span of 17 bases. CDR3 protein: CSVSGRFLGEQYF. The CDR3 coding sequence is TGCAGCGTTTCGGGTCGTTTTTTGGGCGAGCAGTACTTC.

The chain has TRBV29-1 and TRBJ1-1, with D maybe TRBD1 (6 bases). The CDR3 runs 14 residues. The germline V and J ends were trimmed by 4 bases and 1 base, with 13 bases remaining between them. Germline V gene sequence: CDR1 SQVTM, CDR2 ANQGSEA. The DNA of the CDR3 is TGCAGCGTTGCACAGGGTTTTTGGAACACTGAAGCTTTCTTT. It specifies CSVAQGFWNTEAFF.

Note on this clone: The junction departs from the called germline gene at one end, perhaps through a read error. The chain combines TRBV7-9 with TRBJ2-3; TRBD2 matches at 8 bases. The CDR3 consists of 13 residues. Germline lookup yields CDR1 SEHNR and CDR2 FQNEAQ (reference sequence). The CDR3 loop reads CASSLGGVVAGTF. CDR3 DNA: TGTGCCAGCAGCTTAGGAGGGGTGGTAGCGGGGACCTTT. The whole variable domain, filled in from reference TRBV7-9 and TRBJ2-3, reads DTGVSQNPRHKITKRGQNVTFRCDPISEHNRLYWYRQTLGQGPEFLTYFQNEAQLEKSRLLSDRFSAERPKGSFSTLEIQRTEQGDSAMYLCASSLGGVVAGTFGPGTRLTVL.

CDR3 coding DNA: TGTGCCAGCAGCCAAAGCCAACCCTACAATGAGCAGTTCTTC. Protein sequence: CASSQSQPYNEQFF. The rearrangement uses TRBV14 and TRBJ2-1; no clear D. Looked up from germline, CDR1 is SGHDN and CDR2 is FVKESK. The CDR3 runs to 14 residues. With 2 bases removed from V and 2 bases from J, the gap between germline ends came to 7 bases.

This chain joins TRBV3-1 (or the pseudogene TRBV3-2) and TRBJ2-1, with TRBD2 matching over 7 bases. This CDR3 region has 15 residues. Germline CDR1 is LGHDT and CDR2 is YNNKEL (reference sequence). Trimming cost V 0 bases and J 5 bases; bases outside gene matches: 4. CDR3 residues: CASSQDLAEHNEQFF. The CDR3 nucleotides read TGTGCCAGCAGCCAAGATCTAGCGGAACACAATGAGCAGTTCTTC.

The genes are TRBV5-1 and TRBJ2-7; perhaps TRBD2 as D (6 bases). V shed 3 bases and J shed 3 bases, with 16 bases lying between them. CDR1 is SGHRS, CDR2 YFSETQ, per germline. This CDR3 region has 15 residues. CDR3 DNA: TGCGCCAGCAGCTGGGGGGACGCCTCTCTCTACGAGCAGTACTTC. Translation gives CASSWGDASLYEQYF.

V and J are TRBV7-2 and TRBJ2-3; D might be TRBD2 (5 bases). The CDR3 is 18 residues long. Trimming shortened V by 4 bases and J by 4 bases, and 24 bases separated the two germline ends. From germline, CDR1 is SGHTA and CDR2 FQGNSA. The CDR3 DNA is TGTGCCAGCAGCTCCCGGGGTGCTTCGCGGTACGGCGCAGATACGCAGTATTTT. Translation: CASSSRGASRYGADTQYF. Full variable domain (rest looked up from reference TRBV7-2 and TRBJ2-3): GAGVSQSPSNKVTEKGKDVELRCDPISGHTALYWYRQSLGQGLEFLIYFQGNSAPDKSGLPSDRFSAERTGGSVSTLTIQRTQQEDSAVYLCASSSRGASRYGADTQYFGPGTRLTVL.

The rearrangement links TRBV10-1 to TRBJ2-3; 10 positions match TRBD2. The CDR3 is 16 amino acids. V shed 5 bases, J shed 0 bases, and the junction held 5 bases outside the gene matches. Germline V gene sequence: CDR1 WNHNN, CDR2 SYGVQD (reference sequence). The CDR3 DNA follows: TGCGCCAGCAGTCTTCTAGCGGGGGCTAGCACAGATACGCAGTATTTT. It specifies CASSLLAGASTDTQYF.